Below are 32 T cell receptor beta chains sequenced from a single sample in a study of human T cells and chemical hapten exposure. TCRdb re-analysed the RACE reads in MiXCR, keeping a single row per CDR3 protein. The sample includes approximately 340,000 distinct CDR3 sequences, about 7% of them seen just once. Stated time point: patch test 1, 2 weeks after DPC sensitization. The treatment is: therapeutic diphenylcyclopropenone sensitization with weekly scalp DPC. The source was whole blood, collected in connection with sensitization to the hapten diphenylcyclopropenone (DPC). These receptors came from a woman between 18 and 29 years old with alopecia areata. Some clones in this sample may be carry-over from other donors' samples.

CDR3 DNA: TGTGCCAGCAGCTTGATAGTTTTAATAACAGCCAGCTCTGGGGCCAACGTCCTGACTTTC. It encodes CASSLIVLITASSGANVLTF. This rearrangement joins TRBV5-4 to TRBJ2-6; D remains unclear. CDR3 length: 20 residues. CDR1 is SGHNT, CDR2 YYREEE, per germline (reference sequence). Between the trimmed V and J ends, which lost 1 base and 0 bases, there was a span of 20 bases.

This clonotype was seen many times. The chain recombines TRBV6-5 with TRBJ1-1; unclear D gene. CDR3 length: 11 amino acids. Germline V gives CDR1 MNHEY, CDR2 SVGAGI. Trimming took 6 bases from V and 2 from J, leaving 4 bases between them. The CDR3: CASSSNTEAFF. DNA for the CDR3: TGTGCCAGCAGCTCTAACACTGAAGCTTTCTTT.

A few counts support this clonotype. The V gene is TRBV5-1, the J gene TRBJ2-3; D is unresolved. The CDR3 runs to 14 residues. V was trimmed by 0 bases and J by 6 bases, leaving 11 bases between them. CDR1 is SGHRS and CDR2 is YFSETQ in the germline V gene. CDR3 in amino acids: CASSLEAPKDTQYF. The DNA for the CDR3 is TGCGCCAGCAGCTTGGAAGCGCCTAAGGATACGCAGTATTTT.

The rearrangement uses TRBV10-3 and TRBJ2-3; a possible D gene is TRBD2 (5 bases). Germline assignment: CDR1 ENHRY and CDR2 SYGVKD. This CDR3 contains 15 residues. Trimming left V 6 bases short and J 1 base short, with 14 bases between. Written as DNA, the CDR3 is TGTGCCATCAGCATGTCCGGCGGGCGCACAGATACGCAGTATTTT. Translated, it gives CAISMSGGRTDTQYF.

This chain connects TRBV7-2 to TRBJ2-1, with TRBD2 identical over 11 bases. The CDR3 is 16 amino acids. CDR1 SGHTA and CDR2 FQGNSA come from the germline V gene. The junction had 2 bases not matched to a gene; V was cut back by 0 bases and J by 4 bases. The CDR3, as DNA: TGTGCCAGCAGCTTAGCCGGACTAGCGGGTTACAATGAGCAGTTCTTC. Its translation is CASSLAGLAGYNEQFF.

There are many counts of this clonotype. Here the CDR3 reads CASSFEQGAAGYTF. DNA of the CDR3: TGTGCCAGCAGCTTCGAACAGGGGGCTGCAGGCTACACCTTC. The chain uses TRBV11-2 and TRBJ1-2, with TRBD1 matching over 9 bases. Germline V gene data show CDR1 as SGHAT and CDR2 as FQNNGV. The CDR3 extends over 14 amino acids. V was pared by 3 bases and J by 8 bases, with 7 bases of the junction left unmatched.

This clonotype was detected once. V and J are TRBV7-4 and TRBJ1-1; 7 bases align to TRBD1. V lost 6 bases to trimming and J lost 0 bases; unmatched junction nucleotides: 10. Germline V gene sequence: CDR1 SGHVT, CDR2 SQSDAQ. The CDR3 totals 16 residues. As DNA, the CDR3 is TGTGCCAGCAGTTTTTTCTCGGGACAGTTGAACACTGAAGCTTTCTTT. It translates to CASSFFSGQLNTEAFF.

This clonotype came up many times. The CDR3 nucleotides read TGTGCCAGCAGCTTGGTCGGGGATCCCAATCAGCCCCAGCATTTT. Translated: CASSLVGDPNQPQHF. V and J are TRBV5-4 and TRBJ1-5; D not resolved. From germline, CDR1 is SGHNT and CDR2 YYREEE (reference sequence). The germline V and J ends were trimmed by 0 bases and 3 bases, with 10 bases remaining between them. The CDR3 totals 15 residues.

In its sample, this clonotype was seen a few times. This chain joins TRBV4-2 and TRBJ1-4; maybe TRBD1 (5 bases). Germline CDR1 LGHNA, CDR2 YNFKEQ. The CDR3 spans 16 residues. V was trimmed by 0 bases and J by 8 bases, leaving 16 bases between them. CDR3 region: CASSQDIQGLGEKLFF. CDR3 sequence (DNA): TGTGCCAGCAGCCAAGACATCCAGGGTTTAGGAGAAAAACTGTTTTTT.

CDR3 in amino acids: CASSPGTGWVNEQFF. CDR3 nucleotides: TGTGCCAGCTCACCTGGGACAGGGTGGGTCAATGAGCAGTTCTTC. The rearrangement joins TRBV18 to TRBJ2-1, with 9 positions matching TRBD1. This CDR3 region has 15 residues. J lost 6 bases, V lost 3 bases, and 6 bases had no gene match. Germline assignment: CDR1 KGHSH and CDR2 LQKENI.

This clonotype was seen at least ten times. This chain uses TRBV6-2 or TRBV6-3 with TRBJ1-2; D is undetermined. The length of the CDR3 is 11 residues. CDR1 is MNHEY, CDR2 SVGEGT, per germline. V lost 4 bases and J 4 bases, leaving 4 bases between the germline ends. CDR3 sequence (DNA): TGTGCCAGCAGTTCCAGCTATGGCTACACCTTC. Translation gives CASSSSYGYTF.

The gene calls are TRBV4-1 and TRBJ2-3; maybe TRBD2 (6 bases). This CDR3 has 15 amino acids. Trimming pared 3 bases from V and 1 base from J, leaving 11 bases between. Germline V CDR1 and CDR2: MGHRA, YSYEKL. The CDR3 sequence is CASSHRTSRTDTQYF. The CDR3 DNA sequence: TGCGCCAGCAGCCACCGAACTAGCCGCACAGATACGCAGTATTTT.

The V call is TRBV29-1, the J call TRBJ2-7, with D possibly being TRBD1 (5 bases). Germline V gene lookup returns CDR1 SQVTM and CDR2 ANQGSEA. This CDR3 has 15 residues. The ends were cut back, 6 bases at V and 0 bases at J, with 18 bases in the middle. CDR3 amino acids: CSVVLENRSSYEQYF. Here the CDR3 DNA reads TGCAGCGTCGTCTTAGAGAACAGGAGCTCCTACGAGCAGTACTTC.

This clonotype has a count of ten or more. The CDR3 region is CASSQEIGQGGTEAFF. The CDR3 region has the DNA TGCGCCAGCAGCCAAGAAATCGGTCAGGGGGGCACTGAAGCTTTCTTT. This chain connects TRBV4-3 to TRBJ1-1; 7 bases match TRBD1. The germline CDR1 and CDR2 sequences are LGHNA and YSLEER. V was pared by 0 bases and J by 4 bases, with 8 bases of the junction left unmatched. CDR3 length equals 16 residues.

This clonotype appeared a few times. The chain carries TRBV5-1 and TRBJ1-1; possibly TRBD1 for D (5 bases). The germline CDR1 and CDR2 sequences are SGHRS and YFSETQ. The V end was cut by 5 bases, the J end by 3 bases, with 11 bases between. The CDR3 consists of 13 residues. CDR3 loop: CASRVLGDTEAFF. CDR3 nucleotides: TGCGCCAGCAGAGTATTGGGGGACACTGAAGCTTTCTTT.

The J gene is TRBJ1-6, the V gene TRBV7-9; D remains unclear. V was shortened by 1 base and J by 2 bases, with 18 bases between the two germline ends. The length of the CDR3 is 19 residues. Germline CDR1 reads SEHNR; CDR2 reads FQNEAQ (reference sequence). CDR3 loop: CASSLVAGVWRAYNSPLHF. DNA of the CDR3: TGTGCCAGCAGCTTAGTGGCAGGCGTATGGCGCGCCTATAATTCACCCCTCCACTTT.

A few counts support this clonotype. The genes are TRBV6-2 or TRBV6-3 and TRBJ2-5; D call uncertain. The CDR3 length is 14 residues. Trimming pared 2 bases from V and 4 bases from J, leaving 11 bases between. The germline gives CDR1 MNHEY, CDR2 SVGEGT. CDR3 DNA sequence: TGTGCCAGCAGTTACCGTAACTCCGGAGAGACCCAGTACTTC. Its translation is CASSYRNSGETQYF.

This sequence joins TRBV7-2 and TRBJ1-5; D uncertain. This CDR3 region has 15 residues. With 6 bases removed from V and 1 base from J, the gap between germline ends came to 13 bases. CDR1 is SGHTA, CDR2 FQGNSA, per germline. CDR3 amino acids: CASSQGWQSNQPQHF. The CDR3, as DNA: TGTGCCAGCAGTCAAGGATGGCAGAGCAATCAGCCCCAGCATTTT.

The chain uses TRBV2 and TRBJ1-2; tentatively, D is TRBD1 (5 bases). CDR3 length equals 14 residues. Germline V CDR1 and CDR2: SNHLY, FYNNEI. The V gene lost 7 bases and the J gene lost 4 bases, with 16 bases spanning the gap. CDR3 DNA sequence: TGTGCCAGCACCTGGGGGTCAACTTTCTATGGCTACACCTTC. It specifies CASTWGSTFYGYTF.

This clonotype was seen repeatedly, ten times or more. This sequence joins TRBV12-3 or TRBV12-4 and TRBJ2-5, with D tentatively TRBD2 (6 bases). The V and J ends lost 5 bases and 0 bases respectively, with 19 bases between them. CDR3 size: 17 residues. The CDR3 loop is CASSPSPGGAYQETQYF. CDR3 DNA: TGTGCCAGCAGTCCCTCGCCCGGAGGGGCGTACCAAGAGACCCAGTACTTC.

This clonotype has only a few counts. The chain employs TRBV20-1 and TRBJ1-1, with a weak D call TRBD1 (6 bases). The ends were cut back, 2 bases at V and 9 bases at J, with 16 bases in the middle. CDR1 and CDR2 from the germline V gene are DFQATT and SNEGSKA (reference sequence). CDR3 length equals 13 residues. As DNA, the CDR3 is TGCAGTGCTAGAACGGGGCAGGGGACACAAGCTTTCTTT. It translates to CSARTGQGTQAFF.

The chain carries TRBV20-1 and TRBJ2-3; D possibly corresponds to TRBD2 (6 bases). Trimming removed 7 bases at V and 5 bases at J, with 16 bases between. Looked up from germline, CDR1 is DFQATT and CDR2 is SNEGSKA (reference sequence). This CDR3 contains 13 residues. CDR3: CSVGRGGEDTQYF. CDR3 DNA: TGCAGTGTTGGGCGGGGAGGAGAAGATACGCAGTATTTT.

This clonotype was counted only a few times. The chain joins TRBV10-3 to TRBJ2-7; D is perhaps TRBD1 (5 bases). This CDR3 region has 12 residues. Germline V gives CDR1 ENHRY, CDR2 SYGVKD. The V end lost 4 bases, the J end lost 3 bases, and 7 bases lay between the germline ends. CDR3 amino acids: CAISGQIYEQYF. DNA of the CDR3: TGTGCCATCAGTGGACAGATCTACGAGCAGTACTTC.

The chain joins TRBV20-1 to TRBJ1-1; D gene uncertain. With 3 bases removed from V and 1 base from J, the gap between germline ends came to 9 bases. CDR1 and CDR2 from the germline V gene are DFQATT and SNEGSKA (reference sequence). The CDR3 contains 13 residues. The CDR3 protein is CSARIGENTEAFF. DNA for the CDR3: TGCAGTGCTAGGATCGGGGAGAACACTGAAGCTTTCTTT.

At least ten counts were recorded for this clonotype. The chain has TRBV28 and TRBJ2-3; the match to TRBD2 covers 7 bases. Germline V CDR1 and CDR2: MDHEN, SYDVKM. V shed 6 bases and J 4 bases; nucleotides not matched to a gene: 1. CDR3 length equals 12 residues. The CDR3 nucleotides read TGTGCCAGCAGGGGGGGGGCAGATACGCAGTATTTT. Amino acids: CASRGGADTQYF.

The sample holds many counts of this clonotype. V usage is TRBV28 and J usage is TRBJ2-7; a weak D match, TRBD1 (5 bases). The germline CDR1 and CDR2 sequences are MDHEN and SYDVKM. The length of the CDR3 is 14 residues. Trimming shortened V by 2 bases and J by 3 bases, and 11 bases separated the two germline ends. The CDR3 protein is CASSLRGLGYEQYF. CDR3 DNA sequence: TGTGCCAGCAGTTTAAGGGGTCTGGGCTACGAGCAGTACTTC.

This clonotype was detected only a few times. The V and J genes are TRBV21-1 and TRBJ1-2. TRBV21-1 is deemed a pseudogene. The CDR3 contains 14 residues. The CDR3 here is CASSNGLEGSGYTF. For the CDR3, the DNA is TGTGCCAGCAGCAACGGTCTGGAAGGGTCTGGCTACACCTTC.

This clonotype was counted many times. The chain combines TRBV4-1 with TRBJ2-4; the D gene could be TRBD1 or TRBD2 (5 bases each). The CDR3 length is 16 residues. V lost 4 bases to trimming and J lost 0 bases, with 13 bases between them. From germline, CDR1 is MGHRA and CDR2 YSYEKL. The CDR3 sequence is CASSPGRTLAKNIQYF. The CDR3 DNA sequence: TGCGCCAGCAGCCCGGGACGGACCCTAGCCAAAAACATTCAGTACTTC.

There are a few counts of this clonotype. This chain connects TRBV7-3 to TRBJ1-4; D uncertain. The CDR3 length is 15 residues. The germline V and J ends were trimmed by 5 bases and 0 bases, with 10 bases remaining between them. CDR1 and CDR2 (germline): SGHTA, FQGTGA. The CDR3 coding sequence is TGTGCCAGCAGCGCTAGTATATCAACTAATGAAAAACTGTTTTTT. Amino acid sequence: CASSASISTNEKLFF.

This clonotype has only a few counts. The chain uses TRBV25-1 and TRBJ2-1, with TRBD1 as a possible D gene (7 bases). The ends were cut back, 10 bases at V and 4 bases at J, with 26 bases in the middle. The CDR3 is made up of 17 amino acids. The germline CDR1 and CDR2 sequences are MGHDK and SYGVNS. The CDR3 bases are TGTGCCATCGACACGCGGCCCGGCGGGACAGAGTACAATGAGCAGTTCTTC. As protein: CAIDTRPGGTEYNEQFF.

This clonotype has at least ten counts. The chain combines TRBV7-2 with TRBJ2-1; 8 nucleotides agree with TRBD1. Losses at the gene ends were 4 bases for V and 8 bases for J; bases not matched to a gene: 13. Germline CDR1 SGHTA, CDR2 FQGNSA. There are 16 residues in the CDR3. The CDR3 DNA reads TGTGCCAGCAGCTCTAGCCCCCCAGGGGGCGCGGATGAGCAGTTCTTC. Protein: CASSSSPPGGADEQFF.

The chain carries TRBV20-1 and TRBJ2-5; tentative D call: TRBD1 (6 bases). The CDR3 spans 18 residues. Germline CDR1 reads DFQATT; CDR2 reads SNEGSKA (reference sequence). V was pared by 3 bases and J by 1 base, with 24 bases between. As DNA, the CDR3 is TGCAGTGCTAGGGTCGTAACGGGACATGATACTCTCCAAGAGACCCAGTACTTC. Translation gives CSARVVTGHDTLQETQYF.